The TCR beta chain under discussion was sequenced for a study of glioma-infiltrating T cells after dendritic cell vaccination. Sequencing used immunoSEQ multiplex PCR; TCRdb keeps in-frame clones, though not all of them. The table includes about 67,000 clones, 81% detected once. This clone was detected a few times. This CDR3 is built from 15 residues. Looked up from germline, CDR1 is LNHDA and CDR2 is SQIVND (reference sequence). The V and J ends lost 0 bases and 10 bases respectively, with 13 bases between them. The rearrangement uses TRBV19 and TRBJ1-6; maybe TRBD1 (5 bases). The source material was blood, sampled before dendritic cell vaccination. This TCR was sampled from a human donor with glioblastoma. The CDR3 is CASSIDPGLGSPLHF. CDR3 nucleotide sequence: TGTGCCAGTAGTATAGATCCAGGGTTAGGATCACCCCTCCACTTT.